The clone carrying this T cell receptor beta chain was counted only a few times. Patients who had autoimmune disease history or got systemic immunosuppression were left out. The CDR3 is 13 residues long. V lost 0 bases, J lost 3 bases, and 3 bases lay in between. CDR1 is MGHRA and CDR2 is YSYEKL in the germline V gene. The data were obtained in a study of OX40 agonist ivuxolimab in advanced cancers. Overall study context: Males comprised 75% to 90% of the group, whose mean age was approximately 61 years (range 23 to 79). Of the patients, three showed partial responses, one with hepatocellular carcinoma and two with cutaneous melanoma.

Produced via immunoSEQ multiplex PCR; TCRdb's table is partial and in-frame only. This table has tens of thousands of clones, under 90% appearing once. The receptor's source is an adult with an advanced solid tumor such as melanoma, head and neck, liver or kidney cancer. The chain carries TRBV4-1 and TRBJ1-5; no reliable D call. The sequencing used CD4+ or CD8+ T cells sorted from blood, collected in a trial of the OX40 agonist ivuxolimab. The CDR3 here is CASSQESNQPQHF. CDR3 nucleotide sequence: TGCGCCAGCAGCCAAGAATCCAATCAGCCCCAGCATTTT.